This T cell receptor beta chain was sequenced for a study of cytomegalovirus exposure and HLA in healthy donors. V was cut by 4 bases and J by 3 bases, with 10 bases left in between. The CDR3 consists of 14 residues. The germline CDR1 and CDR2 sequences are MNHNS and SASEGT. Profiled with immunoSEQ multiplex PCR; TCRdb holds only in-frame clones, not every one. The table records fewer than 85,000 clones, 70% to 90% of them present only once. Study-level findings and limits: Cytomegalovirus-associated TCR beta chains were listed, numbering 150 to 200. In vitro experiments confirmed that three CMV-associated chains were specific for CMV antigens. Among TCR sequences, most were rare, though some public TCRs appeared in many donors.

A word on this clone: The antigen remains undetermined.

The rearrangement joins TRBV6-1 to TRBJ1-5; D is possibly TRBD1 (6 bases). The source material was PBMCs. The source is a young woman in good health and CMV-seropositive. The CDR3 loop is CASSVGQNNQPQHF. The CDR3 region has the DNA TGTGCCAGCAGTGTGGGACAAAACAATCAGCCCCAGCATTTT.